Listed below are T cell receptor beta chains from one sample, sequenced in a study of regulatory T cells in long-lasting Graves disease. Via MiXCR, TCRdb re-called the multiplex PCR reads, giving one row per CDR3 protein. In the table there are fewer than 600,000 distinct CDR3 sequences, about 20% of which are singletons. The material sequenced was peripheral blood mononuclear cells (PBMCs), taken when the disease was refractory, from a patient treated with antithyroid drugs. All receptors derive from a female donor with Graves disease. The CDR3 runs from the conserved cysteine through the conserved F or W. A D gene is named only where the DNA matches it firmly. Not all rows give a size; the values are once, few, many and, for expanded clones, a class.

TRBJ1-1,TRBV6-5,-,TRBD1,CASSYSGTGGGNTEAFF,TGTGCCAGCAGTTACAGCGGGACAGGGGGAGGGAACACTGAAGCTTTCTTT
TRBJ1-4,TRBV4-3,-,-,CASSQRMDEKLFF,TGCGCCAGCAGCCAACGGATGGATGAAAAACTGTTTTTT
TRBJ1-1,TRBV11-1,many,TRBD1,CASSPGQGANTEAFF,TGTGCCAGCAGCCCCGGGCAGGGGGCGAACACTGAAGCTTTCTTT
TRBJ1-2,TRBV20-1,few,TRBD1,CSAAGGADGYTF,TGCAGTGCTGCAGGGGGCGCGGATGGCTACACCTTC
TRBJ1-1,TRBV7-3,-,-,CASSLGGIGTEAFF,TGTGCCAGCAGCTTAGGTGGGATTGGCACTGAAGCTTTCTTT
TRBJ2-7,TRBV6-9,few,-,CASSYSATDYEQYF,TGTGCCAGCAGTTACTCCGCCACAGACTACGAGCAGTACTTC
TRBJ2-4,TRBV2,many,TRBD2,CASSELGGAKNIQYF,TGTGCCAGCAGTGAATTGGGGGGGGCCAAAAACATTCAGTACTTC
TRBJ1-2,TRBV28,many,-,CASSSPGRIYGGYTF,TGTGCCAGCAGTTCCCCGGGACGGATCTACGGGGGCTACACCTTC
TRBJ2-4,TRBV30,-,-,CACRLAAKNIQYF,TGTGCCTGCCGACTGGCGGCGAAAAACATTCAGTACTTC
TRBJ1-2,TRBV6-2/TRBV6-3,-,-,CTSSLDSYGYTF,TGTACCAGCAGCCTGGACAGCTATGGCTACACCTTC
TRBJ1-4,TRBV27,many,-,CASGGPGYEKLFF,TGTGCCAGCGGGGGGCCAGGGTATGAAAAACTGTTTTTT
TRBJ2-1,TRBV28,-,-,CASSTPTRITYNEQFF,TGTGCCAGCAGTACCCCAACTAGAATAACCTACAATGAGCAGTTCTTC
TRBJ1-1,TRBV19,-,TRBD1,CASSISRQGSTEAFF,TGTGCCAGTAGTATCTCAAGACAGGGGAGTACTGAAGCTTTCTTT
TRBJ1-3,TRBV29-1,-,-,CSVEGLGNTIYF,TGCAGCGTTGAGGGACTTGGAAACACCATATATTTT
TRBJ2-7,TRBV4-3,many,-,CASSQDGASEQYF,TGCGCCAGCAGCCAAGATGGCGCATCCGAGCAGTACTTC
TRBJ1-6,TRBV3-1,few,-,CASSQVTAVDNSPLHF,TGTGCCAGCAGCCAAGTGACGGCCGTCGATAATTCACCCCTCCACTTT
TRBJ1-5,TRBV6-1,many,-,CASSETGYQPQHF,TGTGCCAGCAGTGAAACAGGGTACCAGCCCCAGCATTTT
TRBJ1-3,TRBV29-1,-,-,CSAHFIGRGNTIYF,TGCAGTGCCCATTTTATTGGGAGGGGAAACACCATATATTTT
TRBJ1-5,TRBV7-9,-,-,CASSQVQGSNQPQHF,TGCGCCAGCAGCCAAGTTCAGGGGAGCAATCAGCCCCAGCATTTT
TRBJ1-2,TRBV7-2,few,TRBD1,CASSLGGGTEYGYTF,TGTGCCAGCAGCTTAGGTGGTGGGACAGAATATGGCTACACCTTC
TRBJ1-1,TRBV7-2,-,TRBD1,CASSLVDPGQGSEAFF,TGTGCCAGCAGCTTAGTTGACCCGGGACAGGGATCTGAAGCTTTCTTT
TRBJ2-3,TRBV15,few,-,CATSRDPIPTDTQYF,TGTGCCACCAGCAGAGATCCGATTCCCACAGATACGCAGTATTTT
TRBJ2-7,TRBV12-3/TRBV12-4,few,-,CASSLASVYEQYF,TGTGCCAGCAGTTTAGCTAGCGTCTACGAGCAGTACTTC
TRBJ2-5,TRBV6-1,few,TRBD1,CASSNAADRSGTQYF,TGTGCCAGCAGTAACGCTGCGGACAGGTCGGGGACCCAGTACTTC
TRBJ1-1,TRBV20-1,many,-,CSASGNTEAFF,TGCAGTGCCTCTGGGAACACTGAAGCTTTCTTT
TRBJ2-4,TRBV5-4,-,-,CASSLMTGGKNIQYF,TGTGCCAGCAGCTTGATGACAGGAGGAAAAAACATTCAGTACTTC
TRBJ1-2,TRBV4-1,-,-,CASSHHRAAGEGYTF,TGCGCCAGCAGCCACCACCGAGCGGCAGGGGAAGGCTACACCTTC
TRBJ1-5,TRBV6-2/TRBV6-3,few,-,CASSHRPGGNQPQHF,TGTGCCAGCAGTCACCGGCCCGGAGGCAATCAGCCCCAGCATTTT
TRBJ1-1,TRBV3-1,few,-,CASSQSGWESEAFF,TGTGCCAGCAGCCAAAGCGGGTGGGAGTCTGAAGCTTTCTTT
TRBJ1-5,TRBV7-2,few,-,CASSLYVDSYSNQPQHF,TGTGCCAGCAGCTTATACGTCGACAGTTATAGCAATCAGCCCCAGCATTTT
TRBJ2-1,TRBV7-2,few,TRBD2,CATAPGGLYNEQFF,TGTGCCACCGCCCCGGGGGGTCTTTACAATGAGCAGTTCTTC